Below are 7 T cell receptor beta chains sequenced from a single sample in a study of blood T cells in healthy people across ages. A second about 6 to 11 cycle PCR used barcoded and J-beta primers. TCRdb ran MiXCR on the 5' RACE reads and lists one entry per CDR3 protein. The table shows about a million distinct CDR3 sequences, with 40% to 60% occurring only once. The material sequenced was blood. These receptors all come from a man between 25 and 39 years old in good health.

This chain links TRBV20-1 with TRBJ2-5, with D perhaps assigned TRBD1 or TRBD2 (5 bases each). Germline CDR1 DFQATT, CDR2 SNEGSKA (reference sequence). The CDR3 loop spans 14 amino acids. Trimming took off 3 bases at V and 4 bases at J, with 15 bases between the two ends. The CDR3 protein is CSASLGVLLETQYF. CDR3 DNA sequence: TGCAGTGCTAGCTTGGGGGTTTTGCTAGAGACCCAGTACTTC.

This clonotype was counted a few times. The CDR3 loop is CASSYSQGGQIYTEAFF. In nucleotides, the CDR3 is TGTGCCAGCAGTTACTCCCAGGGGGGACAGATTTACACTGAAGCTTTCTTT. This chain uses TRBV6-5 with TRBJ1-1; TRBD1 agrees at 7 bases. Germline CDR1 is MNHEY and CDR2 is SVGAGI. This CDR3 contains 17 residues. Trimming took 0 bases from V and 3 from J; bases not matched to a gene: 10.

This clonotype came up once. The chain employs TRBV11-2 and TRBJ2-6; tentatively, D is TRBD1 (5 bases). Germline CDR1 is SGHAT and CDR2 is FQNNGV. V gave up 5 bases and J gave up 1 base, with 9 bases separating them. This CDR3 is built from 15 residues. For the CDR3, the DNA is TGTGCCAGCAGCCCCAGGGCGTCTGGGGCCAACGTCCTGACTTTC. It is translated as CASSPRASGANVLTF.

The chain joins TRBV20-1 to TRBJ2-7, with 8 bases fitting TRBD2. CDR3 size: 15 residues. The trim removed 0 bases at V and 4 bases at J, leaving 8 bases unmatched. Germline V gene sequence: CDR1 DFQATT, CDR2 SNEGSKA (reference sequence). The CDR3: CSARDNRLASYEQYF. The CDR3 DNA sequence: TGCAGTGCTAGAGATAATCGACTAGCGAGTTACGAGCAGTACTTC.

The V call is TRBV7-7, the J call TRBJ2-3; 8 nucleotides match TRBD2. The V gene's germline CDR1 is SSHAT and CDR2 FNYEAQ (reference sequence). Trimming took 8 bases from V and 1 from J; bases not matched to a gene: 2. The CDR3 is 13 residues long. The CDR3 spells CASAGGGTDTQYF. The CDR3 DNA is TGTGCCAGCGCGGGGGGAGGCACAGATACGCAGTATTTT.

This clonotype has more than one count but fewer than ten. The CDR3 DNA sequence: TGTGCCACCAGTGATTTATCCGGGGGGGCCAATACGCAGTATTTT. It is translated as CATSDLSGGANTQYF. The chain employs TRBV24-1 and TRBJ2-3; 8 nucleotides match TRBD2. Germline CDR1 KGHDR, CDR2 SFDVKD. Germline trimming cut 1 base from V and 7 bases from J; bases unmatched to any gene: 6. The CDR3 has 15 residues.

V usage is TRBV2 and J usage is TRBJ2-7, with D tentatively TRBD1 or TRBD2 (5 bases each). Germline values: CDR1 SNHLY, CDR2 FYNNEI. The CDR3 covers 15 residues. Trimming cost V 2 bases and J 7 bases, with 18 bases left between them. CDR3 in amino acids: CASSERAGRDNEQYF. CDR3 DNA sequence: TGTGCCAGCAGTGAACGGGCAGGGAGAGACAATGAGCAGTACTTC.